Reported below is one T cell receptor beta chain. The antigen remains unidentified. One junction end disagrees with the germline gene, perhaps due to a read error. The sample is drawn from a study of T cell repertoires in cytomegalovirus infection. Germline lookup yields CDR1 MRHNA and CDR2 SNTAGT. The CDR3 is 17 amino acids. General study findings and limits: Based on cumulative public TCR beta family frequency, carriers of CMV plus the relevant HLA were identified. The ex vivo response was dominated by HLA-C-restricted CMV-specific TCR beta clonotypes.

TCRdb analysed the reads with MiXCR anew, one entry per CDR3 protein. Of fewer than 950,000 distinct CDR3 sequences in the sample, around a third were seen once. The sample consisted of cultured CD8+ T cells from PBMCs, taken from culture after CMV antigen stimulation. The TCR comes from a human donor in good health (CMV status not recorded). Some clones in this sample may be carry-over from other donors' samples. The chain recombines TRBV6-4 with TRBJ2-2; no reliable D call. This CDR3 reads CVSTPRAGTQNTGELFF. The CDR3, as DNA: TGTGTCAGCACCCCCCGGGCAGGAACGCAGAACACCGGGGAGCTGTTTTTT.